This T cell receptor beta chain was captured by sequencing in a study of blood T cell repertoires in COVID-19. The J segment lost 0 bases and the V segment lost 5 bases, leaving 3 bases of the junction unmatched. CDR1 and CDR2 (germline): SNHLY, FYNNEI. CDR3 length: 14 amino acids. This clone was found a few times. The repertoire was sequenced with immunoSEQ multiplex PCR; TCRdb's copy has only in-frame clones and lacks some. This sample has under 85,000 clones, with 83% found just once. The material sequenced was peripheral blood. This TCR came from a man in his forties or fifties with active COVID-19. The rearrangement joins TRBV2 to TRBJ1-2; 7 bases are a match to TRBD1. The CDR3 sequence is CASSPGGTNYGYTF. The CDR3 region has the DNA TGTGCCAGCAGTCCAGGGGGGACTAACTATGGCTACACCTTC.